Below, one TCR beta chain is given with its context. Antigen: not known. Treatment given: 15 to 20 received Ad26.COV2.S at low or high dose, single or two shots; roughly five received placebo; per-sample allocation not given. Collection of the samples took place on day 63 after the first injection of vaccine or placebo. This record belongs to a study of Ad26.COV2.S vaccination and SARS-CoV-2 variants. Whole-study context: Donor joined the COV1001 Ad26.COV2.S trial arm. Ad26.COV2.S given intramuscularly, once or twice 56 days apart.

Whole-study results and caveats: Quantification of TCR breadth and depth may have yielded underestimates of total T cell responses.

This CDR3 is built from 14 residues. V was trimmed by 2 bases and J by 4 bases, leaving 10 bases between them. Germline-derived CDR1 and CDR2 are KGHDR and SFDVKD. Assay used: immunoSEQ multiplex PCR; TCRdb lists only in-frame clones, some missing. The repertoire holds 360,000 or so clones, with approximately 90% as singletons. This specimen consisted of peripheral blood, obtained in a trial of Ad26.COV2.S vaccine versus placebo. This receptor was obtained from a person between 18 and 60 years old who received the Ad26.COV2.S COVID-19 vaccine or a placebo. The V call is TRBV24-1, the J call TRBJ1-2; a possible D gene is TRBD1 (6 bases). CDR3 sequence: CATSDSSRGYGYTF. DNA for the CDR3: TGTGCCACCAGTGATTCTAGCAGGGGCTATGGCTACACCTTC.